This entry concerns a single T cell receptor beta chain. The table came from immunoSEQ multiplex PCR; TCRdb's copy has only in-frame clones and leaves some out. The sample has around 100,000 clones, around 90% seen once. The data stem from a study of blood T cell repertoires in COVID-19. Germline CDR1 is SGHRS and CDR2 is YFSETQ. J was trimmed by 8 bases and V by 4 bases; bases with no gene match: 6. This CDR3 comprises 14 residues. This TCR was sampled from a woman in her sixties with acute or convalescent COVID-19. Sequencing was done on a sample of peripheral blood. J is TRBJ2-2 and V is TRBV5-1; 9 nucleotides match TRBD2. This CDR3 is CASSDSGSMGELFF. CDR3 DNA: TGCGCCAGCAGCGATAGCGGGAGTATGGGGGAGCTGTTTTTT.